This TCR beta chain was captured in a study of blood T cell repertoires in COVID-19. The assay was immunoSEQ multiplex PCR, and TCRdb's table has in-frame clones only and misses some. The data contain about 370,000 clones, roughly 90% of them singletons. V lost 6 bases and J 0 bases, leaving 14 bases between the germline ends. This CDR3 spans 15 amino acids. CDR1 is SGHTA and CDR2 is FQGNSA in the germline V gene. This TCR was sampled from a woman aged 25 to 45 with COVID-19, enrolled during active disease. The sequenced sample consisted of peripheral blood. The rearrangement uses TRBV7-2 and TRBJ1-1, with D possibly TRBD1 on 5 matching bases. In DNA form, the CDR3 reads TGTGCCAGCAGGCAGGGCCGCCGTATGAACACTGAAGCTTTCTTT. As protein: CASRQGRRMNTEAFF.